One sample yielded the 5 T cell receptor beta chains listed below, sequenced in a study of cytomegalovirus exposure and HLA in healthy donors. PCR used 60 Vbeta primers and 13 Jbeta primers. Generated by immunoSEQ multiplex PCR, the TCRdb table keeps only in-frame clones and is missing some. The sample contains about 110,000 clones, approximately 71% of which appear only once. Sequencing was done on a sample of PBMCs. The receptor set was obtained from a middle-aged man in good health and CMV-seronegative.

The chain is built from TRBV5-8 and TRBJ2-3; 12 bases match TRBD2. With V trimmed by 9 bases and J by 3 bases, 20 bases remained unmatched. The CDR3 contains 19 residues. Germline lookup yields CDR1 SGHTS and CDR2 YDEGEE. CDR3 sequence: CATPIYQRLAGGRTDTQYF. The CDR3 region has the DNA TGTGCCACTCCGATATACCAGCGTCTAGCGGGGGGGCGGACAGATACGCAGTATTTT.

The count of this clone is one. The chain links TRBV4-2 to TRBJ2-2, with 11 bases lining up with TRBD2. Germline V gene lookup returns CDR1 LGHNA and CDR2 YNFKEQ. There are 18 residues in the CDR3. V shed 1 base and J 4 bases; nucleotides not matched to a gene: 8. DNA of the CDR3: TGTGCCAGCAGCCAAGTGCCTAGCGGGGGGTTGGGCACCGGGGAGCTGTTTTTT. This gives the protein CASSQVPSGGLGTGELFF.

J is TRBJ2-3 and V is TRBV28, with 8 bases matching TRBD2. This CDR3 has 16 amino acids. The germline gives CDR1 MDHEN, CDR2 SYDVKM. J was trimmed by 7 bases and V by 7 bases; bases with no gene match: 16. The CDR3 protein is CASTLTAGAIANTQYF. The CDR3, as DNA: TGTGCCAGCACCCTAACAGCGGGGGCCATAGCGAATACGCAGTATTTT.

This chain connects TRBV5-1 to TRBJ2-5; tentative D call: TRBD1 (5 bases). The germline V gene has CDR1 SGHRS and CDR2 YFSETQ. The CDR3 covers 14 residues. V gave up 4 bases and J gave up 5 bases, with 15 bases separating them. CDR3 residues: CASSMAQDSETQYF. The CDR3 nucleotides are TGCGCCAGCAGCATGGCACAGGATTCGGAGACCCAGTACTTC.

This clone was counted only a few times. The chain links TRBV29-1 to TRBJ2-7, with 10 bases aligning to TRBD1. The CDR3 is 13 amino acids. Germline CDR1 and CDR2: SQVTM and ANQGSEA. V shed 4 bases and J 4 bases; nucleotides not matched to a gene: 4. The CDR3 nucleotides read TGCAGCGTTGGGACAGGGGGGACGTACGAGCAGTACTTC. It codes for CSVGTGGTYEQYF.